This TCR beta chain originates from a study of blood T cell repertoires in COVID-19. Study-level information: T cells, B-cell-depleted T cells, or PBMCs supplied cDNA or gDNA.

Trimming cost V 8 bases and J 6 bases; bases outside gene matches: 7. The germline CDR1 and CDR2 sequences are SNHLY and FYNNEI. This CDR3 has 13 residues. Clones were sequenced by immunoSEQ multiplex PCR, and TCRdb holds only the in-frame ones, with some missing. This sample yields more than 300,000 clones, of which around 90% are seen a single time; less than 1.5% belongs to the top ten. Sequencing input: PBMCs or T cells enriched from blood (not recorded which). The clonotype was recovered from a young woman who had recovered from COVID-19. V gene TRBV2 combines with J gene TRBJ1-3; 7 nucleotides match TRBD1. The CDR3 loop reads CASQSDRANTIYF. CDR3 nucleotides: TGTGCCAGCCAAAGTGACAGGGCAAACACCATATATTTT.